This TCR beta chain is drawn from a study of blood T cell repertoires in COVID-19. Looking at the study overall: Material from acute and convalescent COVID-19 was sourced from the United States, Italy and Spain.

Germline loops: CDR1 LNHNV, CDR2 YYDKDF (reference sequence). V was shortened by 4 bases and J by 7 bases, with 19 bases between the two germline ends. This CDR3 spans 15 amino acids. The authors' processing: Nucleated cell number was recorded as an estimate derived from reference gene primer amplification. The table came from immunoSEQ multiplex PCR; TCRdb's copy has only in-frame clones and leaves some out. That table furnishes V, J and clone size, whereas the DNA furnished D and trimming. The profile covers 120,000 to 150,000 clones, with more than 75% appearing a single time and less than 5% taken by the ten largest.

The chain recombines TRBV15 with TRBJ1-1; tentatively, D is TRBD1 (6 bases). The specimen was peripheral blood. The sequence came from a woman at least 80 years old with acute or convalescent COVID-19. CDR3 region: CATSNRVGVAVEAFF. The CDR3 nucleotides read TGTGCCACCAGCAACAGGGTAGGAGTGGCGGTTGAAGCTTTCTTT. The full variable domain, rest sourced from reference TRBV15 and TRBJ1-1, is DAMVIQNPRYQVTQFGKPVTLSCSQTLNHNVMYWYQQKSSQAPKLLFHYYDKDFNNEADTPDNFQSRRPNTSFCFLDIRSPGLGDTAMYLCATSNRVGVAVEAFFGQGTRLTVV.